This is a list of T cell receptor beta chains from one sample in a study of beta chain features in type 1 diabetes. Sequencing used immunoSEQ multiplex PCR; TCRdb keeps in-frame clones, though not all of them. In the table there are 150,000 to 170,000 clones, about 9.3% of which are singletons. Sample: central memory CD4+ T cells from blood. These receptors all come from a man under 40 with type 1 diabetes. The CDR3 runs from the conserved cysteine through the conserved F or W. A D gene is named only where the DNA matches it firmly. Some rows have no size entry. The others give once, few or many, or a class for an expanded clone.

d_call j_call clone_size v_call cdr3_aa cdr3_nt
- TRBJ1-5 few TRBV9 CASSVGPTPNQPQHF TGTGCCAGCAGCGTTGGTCCCACTCCCAATCAGCCCCAGCATTTT
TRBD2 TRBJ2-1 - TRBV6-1 CASSRLAGGGNEQFF TGTGCCAGCAGCAGACTAGCGGGAGGAGGCAATGAGCAGTTCTTC
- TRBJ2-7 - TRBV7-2 CASSLHSLYEQYF TGTGCCAGCAGCTTACACAGTCTCTACGAGCAGTACTTC
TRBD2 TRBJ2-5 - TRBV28 CASSSIRLAEETQYF TGTGCCAGCAGTTCTATCCGACTAGCGGAAGAGACCCAGTACTTC
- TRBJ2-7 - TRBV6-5 CATTTVALGEQYF TGTGCCACCACGACCGTAGCGCTGGGCGAGCAGTACTTC
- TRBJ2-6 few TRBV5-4 CASSLAVGTAGANVLTF TGTGCCAGCAGCTTGGCAGTGGGTACAGCTGGGGCCAACGTCCTGACTTTC
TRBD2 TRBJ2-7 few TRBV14 CASSQMSGSGNEQYF TGTGCCAGCAGCCAGATGAGCGGGAGCGGCAACGAGCAGTACTTC
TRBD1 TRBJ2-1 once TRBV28 CASSSTGGEGYNEQFF TGTGCCAGCAGTTCTACAGGGGGCGAGGGGTACAATGAGCAGTTCTTC
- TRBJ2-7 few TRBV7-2 CASSPRFSSYEQYF TGTGCCAGCAGCCCCAGGTTTAGCTCCTACGAGCAGTACTTC
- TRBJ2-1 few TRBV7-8 CASSPGSGGVYEQFF TGTGCCAGCAGCCCCGGTTCGGGGGGCGTGTATGAGCAGTTCTTC
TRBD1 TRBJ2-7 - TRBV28 CASSLNAGGINEQYF TGTGCCAGCAGCTTAAACGCAGGGGGCATCAACGAGCAGTACTTC
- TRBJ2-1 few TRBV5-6 CASSPGWSASYNEQFF TGTGCCAGCAGCCCGGGTTGGTCAGCTAGCTACAATGAGCAGTTCTTC
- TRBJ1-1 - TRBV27 CASSPQTSNTEAFF TGTGCCAGCAGTCCCCAGACATCTAACACTGAAGCTTTCTTT
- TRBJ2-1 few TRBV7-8 CASSLASRRRAPYEQFF TGTGCCAGCAGCTTAGCTTCAAGGAGGAGGGCCCCTTACGAGCAGTTCTTC
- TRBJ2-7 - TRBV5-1 CASSQGSIGRTYEQYF TGCGCCAGCAGCCAGGGTTCGATAGGACGGACCTACGAGCAGTACTTC
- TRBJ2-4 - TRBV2 CASTQGSKNIQYF TGTGCCAGCACCCAGGGCTCCAAAAACATTCAGTACTTC
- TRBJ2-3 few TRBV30 CAWSRRDSTDTQYF TGTGCCTGGAGTCGGAGAGACTCGACAGATACGCAGTATTTT
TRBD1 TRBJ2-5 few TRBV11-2 CASSSMTGAETQYF TGTGCCAGCAGCTCAATGACAGGGGCAGAGACCCAGTACTTC
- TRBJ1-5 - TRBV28 CASSFPRYNQPQHF TGTGCCAGCAGTTTCCCCAGATACAATCAGCCCCAGCATTTT
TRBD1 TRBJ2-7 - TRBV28 CASSGQGLSSYEQYF TGTGCCAGCAGTGGACAGGGTTTGAGCTCCTACGAGCAGTACTTC
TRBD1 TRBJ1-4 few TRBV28 CASSLKGAATNEKLFF TGTGCCAGCAGTTTAAAGGGGGCTGCAACTAATGAAAAACTGTTTTTT
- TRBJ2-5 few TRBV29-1 CSVNPGGETQYF TGCAGCGTAAATCCAGGGGGGGAGACCCAGTACTTC
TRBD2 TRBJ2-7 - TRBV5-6 CASSFGTSGRPAYEQYF TGTGCCAGCAGCTTTGGTACTAGCGGGAGACCGGCCTACGAGCAGTACTTC
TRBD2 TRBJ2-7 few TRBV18 CASSPRGGTAEQYF TGTGCCAGCTCACCACGGGGGGGAACCGCCGAGCAGTACTTC
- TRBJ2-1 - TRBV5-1 CASSLAAGNENEQFF TGCGCCAGCAGCTTGGCCGCAGGAAATGAAAATGAGCAGTTCTTC
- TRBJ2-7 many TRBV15 CATSRDSGNYEQYF TGTGCCACCAGCAGAGATTCCGGGAACTACGAGCAGTACTTC
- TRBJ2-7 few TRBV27 CASTPGEGTWEQYF TGTGCCAGCACCCCGGGAGAGGGCACTTGGGAGCAGTACTTC
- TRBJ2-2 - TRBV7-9 CASSYMAVNTGELFF TGTGCCAGCAGCTACATGGCAGTAAACACCGGGGAGCTGTTTTTT
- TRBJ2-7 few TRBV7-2 CASRRKSGLSYEQYF TGTGCCAGCAGACGAAAGAGCGGACTCTCCTACGAGCAGTACTTC
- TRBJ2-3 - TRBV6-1 CASRMSGSPPQYF TGTGCCAGCCGGATGTCGGGTTCCCCACCGCAGTATTTT
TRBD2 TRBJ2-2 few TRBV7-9 CASSFFSGRAGELFF TGTGCCAGCAGCTTCTTCAGCGGGAGAGCCGGGGAGCTGTTTTTT
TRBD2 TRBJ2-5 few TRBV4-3 CASSPTTSGETQYF TGCGCCAGCAGCCCCACCACTAGCGGAGAGACCCAGTACTTC
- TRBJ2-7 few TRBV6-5 CASNRGGPFYEQYF TGTGCCAGCAACCGCGGAGGTCCCTTCTACGAGCAGTACTTC
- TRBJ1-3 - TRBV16 CASSQSRFSGNTIYF TGTGCCAGCAGCCAATCTCGGTTCTCTGGAAACACCATATATTTT
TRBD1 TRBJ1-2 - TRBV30 CARGTGYNYGYTF TGTGCCCGTGGGACAGGGTACAACTATGGCTACACCTTC
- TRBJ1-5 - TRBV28 CASSPHLSNQPQHF TGTGCCAGCAGTCCCCATCTAAGCAATCAGCCCCAGCATTTT
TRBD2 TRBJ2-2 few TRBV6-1 CASSELGLFGAGELFF TGTGCCAGCAGTGAATTGGGACTATTTGGCGCCGGGGAGCTGTTTTTT
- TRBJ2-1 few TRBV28 CASNFLAYEQFF TGTGCCAGCAACTTTCTAGCATATGAGCAGTTCTTC
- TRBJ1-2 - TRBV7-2 CASSLRTVSGYTF TGTGCCAGCAGCTTAAGGACAGTCTCTGGCTACACCTTC
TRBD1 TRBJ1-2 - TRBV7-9 CASRGLTGNYGYTF TGTGCCAGCAGGGGCCTGACAGGGAACTATGGCTACACCTTC
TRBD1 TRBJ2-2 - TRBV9 CASSSWTGGNTGELFF TGTGCCAGCAGCTCTTGGACAGGGGGTAACACCGGGGAGCTGTTTTTT
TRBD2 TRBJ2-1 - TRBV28 CASSLPLAGRGFASNEQFF TGTGCCAGCAGTTTACCGCTAGCGGGAAGGGGATTCGCATCCAATGAGCAGTTCTTC
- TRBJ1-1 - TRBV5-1 CASSNSGLNTEAFF TGCGCCAGCAGCAACAGTGGCCTGAACACTGAAGCTTTCTTT
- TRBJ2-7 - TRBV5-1 CASSLTGGTSYEQYF TGCGCCAGCAGCTTAACCGGCGGAACTTCCTACGAGCAGTACTTC
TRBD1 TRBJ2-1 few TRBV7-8 CASRTGGEWNEQFF TGTGCCAGCAGGACAGGGGGCGAATGGAATGAGCAGTTCTTC
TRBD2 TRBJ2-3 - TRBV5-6 CASSPGLAERGKTDTQYF TGTGCCAGCAGCCCCGGACTAGCGGAGAGGGGAAAAACAGATACGCAGTATTTT
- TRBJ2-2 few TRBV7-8 CASSATENTGELFF TGTGCCAGCAGCGCTACAGAGAACACCGGGGAGCTGTTTTTT
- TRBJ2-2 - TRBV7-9 CASSPLYTGELFF TGTGCCAGCAGCCCTCTTTACACCGGGGAGCTGTTTTTT
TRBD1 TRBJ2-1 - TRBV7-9 CASSPGTGLPHEQFF TGTGCCAGCAGCCCCGGGACAGGCCTTCCTCATGAGCAGTTCTTC
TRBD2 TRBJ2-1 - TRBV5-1 CASSWTSGSNEQFF TGCGCCAGCAGCTGGACTAGCGGGAGCAATGAGCAGTTCTTC
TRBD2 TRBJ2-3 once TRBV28 CASSARTRSDTQYF TGTGCCAGCAGTGCCCGGACTAGATCAGATACGCAGTATTTT
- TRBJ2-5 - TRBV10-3 CAISDGWTQYF TGTGCCATCAGTGATGGCTGGACCCAGTACTTC